The 21 T cell receptor beta chains reported below all come from one sample, sequenced in a study of T cell changes during pregnancy in multiple sclerosis. TCRdb's copy holds only in-frame clones and misses some; the assay was immunoSEQ multiplex PCR. Of about 67,000 clones detected, approximately 92% appear once; the ten largest clones hold roughly 2.6%. The sequencing here drew on peripheral blood, taken in the second trimester of pregnancy. The receptors come from a female donor in good health, enrolled as a control in a pregnancy study.

CDR3 sequence reads: CSVAPLAGSTYEQYF. CDR3 sequence (DNA): TGCAGCGTAGCCCCACTAGCGGGTTCCACCTACGAGCAGTACTTC. This chain joins TRBV29-1 and TRBJ2-7, with TRBD2 identical over 9 bases. Germline V gene data show CDR1 as SQVTM and CDR2 as ANQGSEA. The CDR3 spans 15 residues. V lost 6 bases, J lost 2 bases, and 11 bases stayed unmatched.

The chain couples TRBV28 to TRBJ2-7; 9 bases line up with TRBD2. This CDR3 spans 16 amino acids. Per germline, CDR1 MDHEN and CDR2 SYDVKM. V lost 3 bases, J lost 4 bases, and 10 bases stayed unmatched. CDR3 DNA sequence: TGTGCCAGCAGTTTCCTTCTCGCGGGAGGGGGGTACGAGCAGTACTTC. Its protein product is CASSFLLAGGGYEQYF.

The rearrangement links TRBV7-9 to TRBJ2-7; 9 positions match TRBD1. Germline V gene lookup returns CDR1 SEHNR and CDR2 FQNEAQ (reference sequence). This CDR3 region has 13 residues. V lost 3 bases, J lost 6 bases, and 3 bases stayed unmatched. The chain's CDR3 is CASSLGQGGEQYF. The CDR3 DNA is TGTGCCAGCAGCTTGGGACAGGGCGGCGAGCAGTACTTC.

The chain links TRBV25-1 to TRBJ1-2; 10 bases map to TRBD1. CDR1 and CDR2 (germline): MGHDK, SYGVNS. V gave up 3 bases and J gave up 2 bases; unmatched junction bases: 0. The CDR3 runs 14 residues. Here the CDR3 DNA reads TGTGCCAGCAGTGAGGGACAGGGGAACTATGGCTACACCTTC. Protein product: CASSEGQGNYGYTF.

The chain recombines TRBV7-9 with TRBJ1-5; 7 bases fit TRBD1. V lost 5 bases and J lost 1; bases outside the gene matches: 2. This CDR3 region has 14 residues. The germline V gene encodes CDR1 SEHNR and CDR2 FQNEAQ (reference sequence). In DNA, the CDR3 is TGTGCCAGCAGCCCGACAGGGAGCAATCAGCCCCAGCATTTT. Translating it yields CASSPTGSNQPQHF.

The rearrangement joins TRBV6-6 to TRBJ2-7, with no clear D. Trimming stripped 2 bases from V and 7 bases from J, with 21 bases between. CDR1 is MNHNY and CDR2 is SVGAGI in the germline V gene (reference sequence). The CDR3 loop spans 16 amino acids. CDR3 residues: CASSYPPLTGYREQYF. DNA of the CDR3: TGTGCCAGCAGTTACCCACCCCTGACGGGTTATAGGGAGCAGTACTTC.

The gene calls are TRBV4-1 and TRBJ2-5, with 10 bases matching TRBD1. V was clipped by 2 bases and J by 3 bases; unmatched bases: 6. This CDR3 comprises 16 residues. The germline CDR1 and CDR2 sequences are MGHRA and YSYEKL. The CDR3: CASSQRRDRGKETQYF. CDR3 DNA sequence: TGCGCCAGCAGCCAAAGGAGGGACAGGGGTAAAGAGACCCAGTACTTC.

The chain couples TRBV5-4 to TRBJ2-2; 10 bases fit TRBD2. The trim removed 0 bases at V and 2 bases at J, leaving 4 bases unmatched. Germline V gene sequence: CDR1 SGHNT, CDR2 YYREEE (reference sequence). The CDR3 runs to 17 residues. CDR3 region: CASSLAGLAVNTGELFF. As DNA, the CDR3 is TGTGCCAGCAGCTTGGCAGGACTAGCGGTTAACACCGGGGAGCTGTTTTTT.

The gene calls are TRBV5-7 and TRBJ1-5; 7 bases line up with TRBD1. TRBV5-7 is filed as an ORF, its function uncertain. The length of the CDR3 is 16 residues. V shed 2 bases and J 4 bases; nucleotides not matched to a gene: 9. The CDR3 sequence: CASSFLEGAVNQPQHF. The CDR3 DNA reads TGTGCCAGCAGCTTCCTTGAGGGGGCCGTGAATCAGCCCCAGCATTTT.

This sequence joins TRBV9 and TRBJ2-1; a weak D match, TRBD1 (7 bases). The germline gives CDR1 SGDLS, CDR2 YYNGEE. The V end was cut by 2 bases, the J end by 7 bases, with 22 bases between. The CDR3 has 17 amino acids. CDR3 in amino acids: CASSVGGLGGGNNEQFF. Written as DNA, the CDR3 is TGTGCCAGCAGCGTTGGAGGTTTAGGGGGCGGGAATAATGAGCAGTTCTTC.

The chain couples TRBV9 to TRBJ2-7, with TRBD1 matching 8 bases. J was trimmed by 3 bases and V by 5 bases; bases with no gene match: 7. The length of the CDR3 is 14 residues. Germline V gene data show CDR1 as SGDLS and CDR2 as YYNGEE. The CDR3 region has the DNA TGTGCCAGCAGTAGGACAGGGCCAGACTACGAGCAGTACTTC. It codes for CASSRTGPDYEQYF.

V and J are TRBV4-3 and TRBJ1-5; D call uncertain. This CDR3 is 15 amino acids long. Trimming removed 0 bases from V and 3 bases from J, with 9 bases in between. Germline V lookup: CDR1 LGHNA, CDR2 YSLEER. The DNA of the CDR3 is TGCGCCAGCAGCCAAGATACCAGATACAATCAGCCCCAGCATTTT. Translated: CASSQDTRYNQPQHF.

The gene calls are TRBV30 and TRBJ2-1; 7 nucleotides agree with TRBD2. After removal of 0 bases from V and 5 bases from J, the junction contained 7 bases not matched to a gene. The CDR3 sequence is 15 residues long. CDR1 is GTSNPN and CDR2 is SVGIG in the germline V gene (reference sequence). In nucleotides, the CDR3 is TGTGCCTGGAGTGTCGGGTCGGGGGGACACAATGAGCAGTTCTTC. This encodes CAWSVGSGGHNEQFF. Full variable domain (missing parts from reference TRBV30 and TRBJ2-1): SQTIHQWPATLVQPVGSPLSLECTVEGTSNPNLYWYRQAAGRGLQLLFYSVGIGQISSEVPQNLSASRPQDRQFILSSKKLLLSDSGFYLCAWSVGSGGHNEQFFGPGTRLTVL.

V is TRBV30 and J is TRBJ1-3; D is ambiguous. V lost 3 bases to trimming and J lost 3 bases, with 12 bases between them. Germline CDR1 reads GTSNPN; CDR2 reads SVGIG (reference sequence). The CDR3 spans 14 residues. The CDR3 region is CAWRTRTDGNTIYF. For the CDR3, the DNA is TGTGCCTGGAGGACCCGGACTGATGGAAACACCATATATTTT.

CDR3: CASSTPSPATETQYF. The CDR3, as DNA: TGTGCCAGCAGCACACCCTCACCGGCGACTGAGACCCAGTACTTC. This chain links TRBV28 with TRBJ2-5; D is undetermined. CDR3 length: 15 amino acids. Germline-derived CDR1 and CDR2 are MDHEN and SYDVKM. Trimming left V 6 bases short and J 5 bases short, with 19 bases between.

This chain connects TRBV15 to TRBJ2-7, with 7 bases matching TRBD1. The CDR3 totals 15 residues. With 5 bases clipped from V and 2 bases from J, the junction kept 9 bases outside the gene matches. CDR1 LNHNV and CDR2 YYDKDF come from the germline V gene (reference sequence). CDR3 in DNA: TGTGCCACCAGCTACACAATGACAGGGACCTACGAGCAGTACTTC. This gives the protein CATSYTMTGTYEQYF.

The gene calls are TRBV7-9 and TRBJ2-1; 7 bases agree with TRBD2. CDR3 size: 15 residues. The ends lost 5 bases at V and 5 bases at J; junction bases unmatched: 9. The germline V gene has CDR1 SEHNR and CDR2 FQNEAQ (reference sequence). CDR3 amino acids: CASSVASGWDNEQFF. CDR3 coding DNA: TGTGCCAGCAGCGTGGCTAGCGGTTGGGACAATGAGCAGTTCTTC.

The genes are TRBV7-2 and TRBJ1-1, with 9 nucleotides matching TRBD1. Germline CDR1 SGHTA, CDR2 FQGNSA. The CDR3 is made up of 14 amino acids. With V trimmed by 4 bases and J by 6 bases, 6 bases remained unmatched. The CDR3 loop is CASSSGQGRAEAFF. For the CDR3, the DNA is TGTGCCAGCAGCTCCGGACAGGGGCGCGCTGAAGCTTTCTTT. Combining the CDR3 with reference TRBV7-2 and TRBJ1-1 gives the whole variable domain GAGVSQSPSNKVTEKGKDVELRCDPISGHTALYWYRQSLGQGLEFLIYFQGNSAPDKSGLPSDRFSAERTGGSVSTLTIQRTQQEDSAVYLCASSSGQGRAEAFFGQGTRLTVV.

As DNA, the CDR3 is TGTGCCAGCTCACCTTGGACAGGGGAAAATCAGCCCCAGCATTTT. It encodes CASSPWTGENQPQHF. The chain has TRBV18 and TRBJ1-5; 9 bases match TRBD1. The CDR3 is made up of 15 amino acids. With 3 bases clipped from V and 4 bases from J, the junction kept 4 bases outside the gene matches. Per the germline V gene, CDR1 is KGHSH and CDR2 is LQKENI.

This chain links TRBV13 with TRBJ2-2; D is unclear. Germline V lookup: CDR1 PRHDT, CDR2 FYEKMQ (reference sequence). Deletions cut 3 bases from V and 5 bases from J, with 19 bases between. The CDR3 extends over 17 amino acids. CDR3 in amino acids: CASSFAKAHSGTGELFF. The CDR3 DNA is TGTGCCAGCAGCTTTGCGAAGGCCCACAGTGGAACCGGGGAGCTGTTTTTT.

The chain combines TRBV7-2 with TRBJ2-1; 9 nucleotides agree with TRBD2. Germline lookup yields CDR1 SGHTA and CDR2 FQGNSA. CDR3 length: 15 residues. J gave up 8 bases and V 0 bases, and 5 bases lay outside the gene matches. In nucleotides, the CDR3 is TGTGCCAGCAGCTTAGCTCGGACTAGCGACGATGAGCAGTTCTTC. Protein: CASSLARTSDDEQFF.